Shown below are 32 T cell receptor beta chains from a single sample sequenced in a study of T cell responses to AZD1222 COVID-19 vaccine. TCRdb keeps only in-frame clones here, not all; method: immunoSEQ multiplex PCR. The sample contains about 160,000 clones, about nine tenths of which appear only once. This specimen was peripheral blood, taken on day 0 of AZD1222 vaccination. The receptor source for this set is an adult in good health.

The J gene is TRBJ1-4, the V gene TRBV5-8, with 7 positions matching TRBD1. There are 18 residues in the CDR3. Germline CDR1 reads SGHTS; CDR2 reads YDEGEE. V shed 0 bases and J 8 bases; nucleotides not matched to a gene: 16. This CDR3 reads CASSLGFPRGFHGEKLFF. CDR3 in DNA: TGTGCCAGCAGCTTGGGATTTCCCAGGGGGTTTCACGGGGAAAAACTGTTTTTT.

The CDR3 DNA follows: TGTGCCAGCAGCGCCACAGGGGGTACTGAAGCTTTCTTT. The encoded protein is CASSATGGTEAFF. V usage is TRBV9 and J usage is TRBJ1-1; 8 positions match TRBD1. J lost 5 bases, V lost 3 bases, and 3 bases had no gene match. Germline values: CDR1 SGDLS, CDR2 YYNGEE. The CDR3 contains 13 residues.

The gene calls are TRBV6-5 and TRBJ1-1, with TRBD1 as a possible D gene (6 bases). Trimming removed 11 bases at V and 2 bases at J, with 18 bases between. The CDR3 loop spans 14 amino acids. CDR1 MNHEY and CDR2 SVGAGI come from the germline V gene. CDR3 DNA sequence: TGTGCCTCTGATACAGGGTGGTTCAACACTGAAGCTTTCTTT. This codes for CASDTGWFNTEAFF.

This chain joins TRBV4-2 and TRBJ2-1; TRBD1 is a possible D gene (5 bases). Trimming shortened V by 4 bases and J by 0 bases, and 10 bases separated the two germline ends. The CDR3 spans 15 residues. Germline-derived CDR1 and CDR2 are LGHNA and YNFKEQ. In DNA, the CDR3 is TGTGCCAGCAGCCTACGGACAACCTCCTACAATGAGCAGTTCTTC. It yields the protein CASSLRTTSYNEQFF.

The CDR3 is CASSPLGGMNTEAFF. DNA of the CDR3: TGTGCCAGCAGCCCCTTGGGGGGGATGAACACTGAAGCTTTCTTT. The J gene is TRBJ1-1, the V gene TRBV7-9; D possibly corresponds to TRBD1 (5 bases). Germline CDR1 is SEHNR and CDR2 is FQNEAQ (reference sequence). This CDR3 has 15 residues. V lost 5 bases and J 0 bases, leaving 13 bases between the germline ends.

CDR3 coding DNA: TGTGCCAGCAGCAAGAAACCCCGGGACACTGACGACCAGGGGGCTTACGAGCAGTACTTC. Its protein product is CASSKKPRDTDDQGAYEQYF. The rearrangement links TRBV21-1 to TRBJ2-7; the table's D call, TRBD1, was not checked against the DNA. TRBV21-1 is termed a pseudogene. The CDR3 consists of 20 residues.

This chain uses TRBV18 with TRBJ2-5; no clear D. V shed 5 bases and J shed 3 bases, with 7 bases lying between them. The CDR3 is 12 amino acids. The germline gives CDR1 KGHSH, CDR2 LQKENI. CDR3 amino acids: CASSSREETQYF. The DNA of the CDR3 is TGTGCCAGCTCATCCAGAGAAGAGACCCAGTACTTC.

This clone was seen once. This CDR3 is also generated by other DNA sequences in the sample. The chain is built from TRBV7-9 and TRBJ1-1; D gene ambiguous. Germline lookup yields CDR1 SEHNR and CDR2 FQNEAQ (reference sequence). The CDR3 totals 13 residues. Trimming shortened V by 0 bases and J by 5 bases, and 7 bases separated the two germline ends. CDR3 in amino acids: CASSLAEGTEAFF. The CDR3 DNA reads TGTGCCAGCAGCTTAGCGGAGGGTACTGAAGCTTTCTTT. Drawing the rest from reference TRBV7-9 and TRBJ1-1, the complete variable domain is DTGVSQNPRHKITKRGQNVTFRCDPISEHNRLYWYRQTLGQGPEFLTYFQNEAQLEKSRLLSDRFSAERPKGSFSTLEIQRTEQGDSAMYLCASSLAEGTEAFFGQGTRLTVV.

The V and J genes are TRBV5-5 and TRBJ2-2, with a tentative D call TRBD1 (5 bases). V lost 4 bases and J lost 2, with 12 bases in between. The CDR3 is 15 amino acids. CDR1 is SGHKS, CDR2 YYEKEE, per germline (reference sequence). CDR3 DNA: TGTGCCAGCAGCCTGCACAGGATTAACACCGGGGAGCTGTTTTTT. Translation gives CASSLHRINTGELFF. Based on the CDR3 plus reference TRBV5-5 and TRBJ2-2, the full variable domain is DAGVTQSPTHLIKTRGQQVTLRCSPISGHKSVSWYQQVLGQGPQFIFQYYEKEERGRGNFPDRFSARQFPNYSSELNVNALLLGDSALYLCASSLHRINTGELFFGEGSRLTVL.

The gene calls are TRBV15 and TRBJ2-2; D is ambiguous. Germline V gene data show CDR1 as LNHNV and CDR2 as YYDKDF (reference sequence). Trimming took 3 bases from V and 0 from J, leaving 11 bases between them. The CDR3 has 16 residues. CDR3 protein: CATSRKSSSNTGELFF. CDR3 DNA sequence: TGTGCCACCAGCAGGAAATCTTCGTCGAACACCGGGGAGCTGTTTTTT.

The V call is TRBV19, the J call TRBJ1-3; D not resolved. The ends were cut back, 10 bases at V and 7 bases at J, with 14 bases in the middle. The CDR3 spans 12 residues. CDR1 is LNHDA and CDR2 is SQIVND in the germline V gene (reference sequence). CDR3 sequence (DNA): TGTGCCACCTCCGGGCTGGCCAACACCATATATTTT. Residues: CATSGLANTIYF.

The chain is built from TRBV9 and TRBJ1-6; D unresolved. The CDR3 runs 13 residues. CDR1 SGDLS and CDR2 YYNGEE come from the germline V gene. V lost 3 bases, J lost 10 bases, and 11 bases lay in between. The CDR3 reads CASSGYFESPLHF. The CDR3 nucleotides read TGTGCCAGCAGCGGGTACTTCGAATCACCCCTCCACTTT.

The V gene is TRBV6-5, the J gene TRBJ1-2; D is unclear. Trimming cost V 2 bases and J 14 bases, with 21 bases left between them. CDR1 and CDR2 from the germline V gene are MNHEY and SVGAGI. The CDR3 spans 14 residues. Written as DNA, the CDR3 is TGTGCCAGCAGTTACGGTCCCGGACCCCAGGCCGGAACCTTC. This translates into CASSYGPGPQAGTF.

DNA for the CDR3: TGTGCCAGCACTACGAAATATGGCTACACCTTC. It yields the protein CASTTKYGYTF. The gene calls are TRBV2 and TRBJ1-2; D unresolved. Trimming took 7 bases from V and 5 from J, leaving 8 bases between them. The CDR3 totals 11 residues. Germline CDR1 SNHLY, CDR2 FYNNEI. Drawing the rest from reference TRBV2 and TRBJ1-2, the complete variable domain is EPEVTQTPSHQVTQMGQEVILRCVPISNHLYFYWYRQILGQKVEFLVSFYNNEISEKSEIFDDQFSVERPDGSNFTLKIRSTKLEDSAMYFCASTTKYGYTFGSGTRLTVV.

The chain recombines TRBV5-1 with TRBJ2-4; perhaps D is TRBD1 or TRBD2 (5 bases each). Trimming removed 4 bases from V and 0 bases from J, with 17 bases in between. CDR3 length equals 17 residues. The germline V gene encodes CDR1 SGHRS and CDR2 YFSETQ. CDR3 region: CASSPKGESIAKNIQYF. CDR3 nucleotide sequence: TGCGCCAGCAGCCCGAAAGGGGAGTCGATAGCCAAAAACATTCAGTACTTC.

This sequence joins TRBV10-3 and TRBJ2-1; TRBD2 might be the D (6 bases). Trimming took off 5 bases at V and 5 bases at J, with 13 bases between the two ends. CDR3 length: 14 residues. Germline V CDR1 and CDR2: ENHRY, SYGVKD. The chain's CDR3 is CAISSRERDNEQFF. The CDR3 DNA reads TGTGCCATCAGTTCACGGGAGAGGGACAATGAGCAGTTCTTC.

The J gene is TRBJ1-1, the V gene TRBV5-4; 7 bases map to TRBD1. Losses at the gene ends were 4 bases for V and 1 base for J; bases not matched to a gene: 4. Germline V gives CDR1 SGHNT, CDR2 YYREEE (reference sequence). The CDR3 has 14 amino acids. CDR3 nucleotide sequence: TGTGCCAGCAGCGCACAGGGGAGGAACACTGAAGCTTTCTTT. Its translation: CASSAQGRNTEAFF. Variable domain in full (rest from reference TRBV5-4 and TRBJ1-1): ETGVTQSPTHLIKTRGQQVTLRCSSQSGHNTVSWYQQALGQGPQFIFQYYREEENGRGNFPPRFSGLQFPNYSSELNVNALELDDSALYLCASSAQGRNTEAFFGQGTRLTVV.

V is TRBV28 and J is TRBJ2-3; TRBD2 matches 8 bases. CDR1 and CDR2 (germline): MDHEN, SYDVKM. The CDR3 contains 15 residues. Losses at the gene ends were 2 bases for V and 0 bases for J; bases not matched to a gene: 1. The CDR3 nucleotides read TGTGCCAGCAGTTTAGCGGGAGGCAGCACAGATACGCAGTATTTT. This sequence encodes CASSLAGGSTDTQYF.

The chain is built from TRBV30 and TRBJ2-3; D is unresolved. Between the trimmed V and J ends, which lost 0 bases and 6 bases, there was a span of 13 bases. CDR3 size: 14 residues. CDR1 GTSNPN and CDR2 SVGIG come from the germline V gene (reference sequence). DNA of the CDR3: TGTGCCTGGAGTGTTTTGTCTAGTACCGATACGCAGTATTTT. The encoded protein is CAWSVLSSTDTQYF.

The gene calls are TRBV6-5 and TRBJ2-7, with D hard to call. CDR1 is MNHEY and CDR2 is SVGAGI in the germline V gene. V was shortened by 4 bases and J by 0 bases, with 13 bases between the two germline ends. The CDR3 is made up of 15 amino acids. The CDR3 coding sequence is TGTGCCAGCAGTTCCAACCAGATCAGCTCCTACGAGCAGTACTTC. This encodes CASSSNQISSYEQYF.

Only one count was recorded for this clone. The chain employs TRBV7-9 and TRBJ1-6; the D gene is possibly TRBD1 (6 bases). Germline V CDR1 and CDR2: SEHNR, FQNEAQ (reference sequence). V shed 5 bases and J shed 8 bases, with 22 bases lying between them. The CDR3 runs to 17 residues. As DNA, the CDR3 is TGTGCCAGCAGCCCACCGGGGGGCCTAGGAGGCGATTCACCCCTCCACTTT. Amino acid sequence: CASSPPGGLGGDSPLHF.

This chain connects TRBV7-2 to TRBJ2-5; possibly TRBD1 for D (6 bases). The CDR3 has 15 residues. CDR1 is SGHTA, CDR2 FQGNSA, per germline. V was trimmed by 3 bases and J by 1 base, leaving 12 bases between them. The DNA of the CDR3 is TGTGCCAGCAGCTTGTCCCAGGGGAGCCAAGAGACCCAGTACTTC. This codes for CASSLSQGSQETQYF.

This rearrangement joins TRBV24-1 to TRBJ2-3, with 11 bases aligning to TRBD2. The CDR3 contains 16 residues. CDR1 and CDR2 (germline): KGHDR, SFDVKD. Trimming took 4 bases from V and 4 from J; bases not matched to a gene: 6. The chain's CDR3 is CATSENKLAGADTQYF. The CDR3 DNA reads TGTGCCACCAGTGAGAACAAACTAGCGGGAGCAGATACGCAGTATTTT.

The chain has TRBV30 and TRBJ1-4; D unclear. V lost 0 bases and J lost 0, with 8 bases in between. CDR3 size: 15 residues. The V gene's germline CDR1 is GTSNPN and CDR2 SVGIG (reference sequence). The CDR3 sequence: CAWSVTAATNEKLFF. The DNA for the CDR3 is TGTGCCTGGAGTGTAACAGCTGCAACTAATGAAAAACTGTTTTTT. Looking up the rest from reference TRBV30 and TRBJ1-4 gives the full variable domain: SQTIHQWPATLVQPVGSPLSLECTVEGTSNPNLYWYRQAAGRGLQLLFYSVGIGQISSEVPQNLSASRPQDRQFILSSKKLLLSDSGFYLCAWSVTAATNEKLFFGSGTQLSVL.

J is TRBJ2-2 and V is TRBV18; 10 bases align to TRBD1. CDR3 length equals 17 residues. The germline CDR1 and CDR2 sequences are KGHSH and LQKENI. J lost 5 bases, V lost 6 bases, and 12 bases had no gene match. CDR3 sequence reads: CASSKSTGTGDTGELFF. CDR3 bases: TGTGCCAGCTCGAAAAGCACCGGGACAGGGGATACCGGGGAGCTGTTTTTT.

As regards this clone: At the DNA level, this CDR3 is encoded by other sequences in the same sample as well. The rearrangement uses TRBV12-3 or TRBV12-4 and TRBJ1-4; TRBD1 is a possible D gene (5 bases). The CDR3 extends over 13 amino acids. V was cut by 0 bases and J by 8 bases, with 7 bases left in between. CDR3 in amino acids: CASSLAGTEKLFF. The CDR3, as DNA: TGTGCCAGCAGTTTAGCAGGGACCGAAAAACTGTTTTTT.

This clone was counted once. The chain employs TRBV7-2 and TRBJ1-4; D not resolved. V was clipped by 3 bases and J by 7 bases, with 15 bases between them. Germline CDR1 and CDR2: SGHTA and FQGNSA. This CDR3 is built from 15 residues. For the CDR3, the DNA is TGTGCCAGCAGCTTTTACTCGATAGCCTCTGAAAAACTGTTTTTT. This codes for CASSFYSIASEKLFF.

This sequence joins TRBV7-6 and TRBJ2-3; D is uncertain. V was shortened by 5 bases and J by 5 bases, with 20 bases between the two germline ends. Looked up from germline, CDR1 is SGHVS and CDR2 is FNYEAQ. The CDR3 has 16 residues. The CDR3 loop reads CASSQTTRVQGDTQYF. DNA of the CDR3: TGTGCCAGCAGCCAAACTACCCGGGTTCAAGGAGATACGCAGTATTTT.

This clone showed up just a few times. The CDR3 here is CASTPGDTGELFF. Written as DNA, the CDR3 is TGTGCCAGCACCCCTGGAGACACCGGGGAGCTGTTTTTT. The chain has TRBV6-4 and TRBJ2-2; no clear D. V was trimmed by 7 bases and J by 3 bases, leaving 9 bases between them. This CDR3 comprises 13 residues. Germline assignment: CDR1 MRHNA and CDR2 SNTAGT.

The rearrangement links TRBV30 to TRBJ2-7, with a tentative D call TRBD1 (6 bases). CDR1 is GTSNPN, CDR2 SVGIG, per germline (reference sequence). CDR3 length: 12 amino acids. Trimming took 3 bases from V and 5 from J, leaving 11 bases between them. This CDR3 is CAWSTGSHEQYF. The CDR3 DNA reads TGTGCCTGGAGCACAGGGTCCCACGAGCAGTACTTC.

The gene calls are TRBV4-3 and TRBJ1-2, with TRBD1 identical over 9 bases. This CDR3 region has 13 residues. The V gene's germline CDR1 is LGHNA and CDR2 YSLEER. V shed 4 bases and J 6 bases; nucleotides not matched to a gene: 3. CDR3 loop: CASSRDREDGYTF. CDR3 in DNA: TGCGCCAGCAGCCGGGACAGGGAGGATGGCTACACCTTC.

This chain uses TRBV19 with TRBJ1-5, with 7 nucleotides matching TRBD1. The CDR3 consists of 15 residues. Unmatched junction bases numbered 3, after V lost 1 base and J lost 3 bases. Per germline, CDR1 LNHDA and CDR2 SQIVND (reference sequence). CDR3 nucleotide sequence: TGTGCCAGTAGTATAGCCGGGACAGCCAATCAGCCCCAGCATTTT. It codes for CASSIAGTANQPQHF.